These 4 T cell receptor beta chains were sequenced from one sample in a study of shared clonotypes between healthy human individuals. CD45RO negativity and positive selection for CCR7 defined naive CD8 cells, a population that excluded terminally differentiated effector memory CD45RA+ cells. TCRdb's table, derived via immunoSEQ multiplex PCR, lists solely in-frame clones and lacks some. The sample yields around 2,000,000 clones, just over 90% seen once. Input material: naive CD8+ T cells from PBMCs. The receptor source for this set is a young man in good health. Some clones in this sample may be carry-over from other donors' samples.

The V gene is TRBV14, the J gene TRBJ2-7; 8 nucleotides agree with TRBD1. This CDR3 spans 15 amino acids. Germline V gene sequence: CDR1 SGHDN, CDR2 FVKESK. Unmatched junction bases numbered 8, after V lost 4 bases and J lost 3 bases. The CDR3 reads CASSPWTGQIYEQYF. The DNA for the CDR3 is TGTGCCAGCAGCCCCTGGACAGGGCAAATCTACGAGCAGTACTTC.

The chain links TRBV7-9 to TRBJ1-3; D remains unclear. Germline V gives CDR1 SEHNR, CDR2 FQNEAQ (reference sequence). The V end lost 4 bases, the J end lost 6 bases, and 7 bases lay between the germline ends. CDR3 size: 12 residues. The CDR3 DNA follows: TGTGCCAGCAGCTCGGCGGCAAACACCATATATTTT. It encodes CASSSAANTIYF.

The chain uses TRBV6-4 and TRBJ1-1; tentative D call: TRBD1 (5 bases). This CDR3 contains 16 residues. From germline, CDR1 is MRHNA and CDR2 SNTAGT. V lost 6 bases and J lost 0, with 17 bases in between. Here the CDR3 DNA reads TGTGCCAGCAGACTCCATAGTGGGGCCATGAACACTGAAGCTTTCTTT. Its protein is CASRLHSGAMNTEAFF.

In nucleotides, the CDR3 is TGTGCCACCGGAAGACGCCAAGACTACGAGCAGTACTTC. It is translated as CATGRRQDYEQYF. This chain connects TRBV27 to TRBJ2-7; no clear D. The V and J ends lost 10 bases and 3 bases respectively, with 16 bases between them. The CDR3 has 13 residues. The germline CDR1 and CDR2 sequences are MNHEY and SMNVEV (reference sequence).